The clone carrying this T cell receptor (beta chain) was seen a single time. This entry is derived from a study of cytomegalovirus exposure and HLA in healthy donors. With 60 Vbeta and 13 Jbeta primers, the PCR was carried out. Profiling relied on immunoSEQ multiplex PCR, and the TCRdb table lists in-frame clones only, not all of them. The sample lists about 110,000 clones, about 80% occurring once. Germline lookup yields CDR1 MDHEN and CDR2 SYDVKM. This CDR3 contains 16 residues. Losses at the gene ends were 3 bases for V and 1 base for J; bases not matched to a gene: 0. The J gene is TRBJ2-3, the V gene TRBV28; 14 bases line up with TRBD2. This sequence originates from a man aged 25 to 40 in good health and CMV-seropositive. Sequencing was carried out using PBMCs. The CDR3 loop reads CASSLGLAGGTDTQYF. CDR3 bases: TGTGCCAGCAGTTTGGGACTAGCGGGGGGCACAGATACGCAGTATTTT.